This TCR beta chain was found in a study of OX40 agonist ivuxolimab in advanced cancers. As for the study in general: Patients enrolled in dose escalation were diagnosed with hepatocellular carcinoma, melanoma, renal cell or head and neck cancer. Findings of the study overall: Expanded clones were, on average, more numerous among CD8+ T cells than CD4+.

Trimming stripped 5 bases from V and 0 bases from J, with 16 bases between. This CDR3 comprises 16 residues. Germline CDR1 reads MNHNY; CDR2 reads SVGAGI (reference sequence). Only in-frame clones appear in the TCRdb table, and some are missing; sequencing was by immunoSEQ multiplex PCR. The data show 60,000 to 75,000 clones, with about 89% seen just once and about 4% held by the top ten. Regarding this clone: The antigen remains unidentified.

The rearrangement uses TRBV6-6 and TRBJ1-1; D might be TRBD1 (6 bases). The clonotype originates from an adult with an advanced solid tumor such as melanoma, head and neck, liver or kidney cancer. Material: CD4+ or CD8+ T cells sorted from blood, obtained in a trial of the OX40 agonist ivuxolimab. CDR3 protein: CASSPNRWTVNTEAFF. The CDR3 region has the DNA TGTGCCAGCAGTCCCAACCGCTGGACAGTGAACACTGAAGCTTTCTTT.